Below, one TCR beta chain is given with its context. Its target is not known. This entry is derived from a study of T cell responses to AZD1222 COVID-19 vaccine. Study outcomes and limitations: Only a handful of AZD1222 recipients tested seropositive at baseline. Donors skewed white British and female; clonal diversity was possibly underestimated.

The data were produced by immunoSEQ multiplex PCR, yet TCRdb's version contains in-frame clones alone and is incomplete. This sample has 150,000 to 200,000 clones, with 80% to 95% found just once. V gave up 1 base and J gave up 6 bases, with 6 bases separating them. Germline CDR1 SQVTM, CDR2 ANQGSEA. This CDR3 has 11 amino acids. The sequenced sample was peripheral blood, obtained on day 0 of AZD1222 vaccination. This TCR was sampled from an adult in good health. V is TRBV29-1 and J is TRBJ1-1; no definite D call. The CDR3 coding sequence is TGCAGCGTTGAAGGGAGGGCTGAAGCTTTCTTT. Its protein is CSVEGRAEAFF.